The 32 T cell receptor beta chains given below trace back to one sample, sequenced in a study of blood T cell repertoires in COVID-19. Clones were read by immunoSEQ multiplex PCR, and TCRdb kept only the in-frame ones, dropping some. This table holds 110,000 to 150,000 clones, roughly 80% found once. Sequenced material: peripheral blood. All receptors derive from a human donor in a cohort sampled during active COVID-19.

This clone was counted between two and nine times. The DNA of the CDR3 is TGCAGCGTTGACGACAGGGTATCGGCCTACAATGAGCAGTTCTTC. This gives the protein CSVDDRVSAYNEQFF. This chain uses TRBV29-1 with TRBJ2-1, with 7 nucleotides matching TRBD1. The CDR3 totals 15 residues. V was clipped by 3 bases and J by 2 bases; unmatched bases: 7. The V gene's germline CDR1 is SQVTM and CDR2 ANQGSEA.

The rearrangement uses TRBV4-1 and TRBJ2-2; 9 nucleotides align to TRBD2. The J segment lost 5 bases and the V segment lost 1 base, leaving 5 bases of the junction unmatched. The CDR3 length is 16 residues. Germline CDR1 and CDR2: MGHRA and YSYEKL. DNA of the CDR3: TGCGCCAGCAGCCAAGGAGCGGGGGGTTGGACCGGGGAGCTGTTTTTT. Protein sequence: CASSQGAGGWTGELFF.

This clone was counted between two and nine times. V usage is TRBV6-5 and J usage is TRBJ1-1; 10 nucleotides match TRBD1. The J segment lost 2 bases and the V segment lost 9 bases, leaving 3 bases of the junction unmatched. This CDR3 is 13 amino acids long. Germline V gene lookup returns CDR1 MNHEY and CDR2 SVGAGI. CDR3: CASRTGGNTEAFF. The CDR3, as DNA: TGTGCCAGTCGGACAGGGGGAAACACTGAAGCTTTCTTT.

Only one count was recorded for this clone. This chain connects TRBV5-6 to TRBJ1-1; maybe TRBD1 (6 bases). Germline CDR1 is SGHDT and CDR2 is YYEEEE. V lost 4 bases to trimming and J lost 4 bases, with 17 bases between them. This CDR3 is built from 15 residues. The CDR3, as DNA: TGTGCCAGCAGCCCGAGGGGGTTACGGGTCACTGAAGCTTTCTTT. It specifies CASSPRGLRVTEAFF.

V is TRBV7-6 and J is TRBJ2-5; 8 bases map to TRBD1. V was pared by 5 bases and J by 1 base, with 9 bases of the junction left unmatched. The CDR3 spans 16 residues. Germline lookup yields CDR1 SGHVS and CDR2 FNYEAQ. Here the CDR3 DNA reads TGTGCCAGCAGCACTAGACCACAGGGGGGCCAAGAGACCCAGTACTTC. This gives the protein CASSTRPQGGQETQYF.

V and J are TRBV19 and TRBJ2-5; TRBD2 might be the D (6 bases). The CDR3 totals 14 residues. Germline loops: CDR1 LNHDA, CDR2 SQIVND (reference sequence). Trimming left V 5 bases short and J 4 bases short, with 14 bases between. The CDR3, as DNA: TGTGCCAGTAGTTCCGGACGGAGGGGAGAGACCCAGTACTTC. Residues: CASSSGRRGETQYF.

The chain employs TRBV5-1 and TRBJ1-2; 8 bases map to TRBD1. There are 14 residues in the CDR3. CDR1 SGHRS and CDR2 YFSETQ come from the germline V gene. V dropped 2 bases and J dropped 2; count of bases not matched to a gene: 2. The CDR3 bases are TGCGCCAGCAGCTTCCGGACAGGGAACTATGGCTACACCTTC. Encoded protein: CASSFRTGNYGYTF.

The chain employs TRBV5-6 and TRBJ1-4; TRBD1 agrees at 8 bases. CDR3 size: 14 residues. From germline, CDR1 is SGHDT and CDR2 YYEEEE. After removal of 3 bases from V and 7 bases from J, the junction contained 5 bases not matched to a gene. The CDR3 DNA reads as TGTGCCAGCAGCTCGCCGACAGGGGTTGAAAAACTGTTTTTT. Amino acid sequence: CASSSPTGVEKLFF.

The CDR3: CASSQGNNQPQHF. The DNA of the CDR3 is TGTGCCAGTAGTCAGGGTAACAATCAGCCCCAGCATTTT. The chain joins TRBV19 to TRBJ1-5; maybe TRBD1 (5 bases). This CDR3 spans 13 amino acids. CDR1 is LNHDA, CDR2 SQIVND, per germline (reference sequence). V lost 5 bases, J lost 3 bases, and 8 bases lay in between.

The J gene is TRBJ2-7, the V gene TRBV6-5; 9 nucleotides align to TRBD2. The CDR3 extends over 15 amino acids. V lost 0 bases and J lost 2; bases outside the gene matches: 2. Germline CDR1 reads MNHEY; CDR2 reads SVGAGI. The CDR3 loop reads CASSYSASGTYEQYF. CDR3 DNA sequence: TGTGCCAGCAGTTACTCGGCTAGCGGGACCTACGAGCAGTACTTC.

The rearrangement links TRBV4-1 to TRBJ2-7; 8 bases are a match to TRBD1. The CDR3 extends over 14 amino acids. Germline V gene sequence: CDR1 MGHRA, CDR2 YSYEKL. The V and J ends lost 4 bases and 6 bases, in that order; junction bases with no gene match: 8. CDR3 sequence reads: CASSLDRGGVEQYF. CDR3 DNA: TGCGCCAGCAGCCTTGACAGGGGAGGAGTCGAGCAGTACTTC.

The rearrangement joins TRBV21-1 to TRBJ2-7; the D segment call TRBD2 is taken from the table without a DNA check. TRBV21-1 is a pseudogene segment. CDR3 length equals 16 residues. The CDR3 sequence: CASSKAYLAGAYEQYF. In nucleotides, the CDR3 is TGTGCCAGCAGCAAAGCTTATCTAGCGGGGGCCTACGAGCAGTACTTC.

This chain connects TRBV2 to TRBJ1-1; 8 bases are shared with TRBD1. Germline CDR1 SNHLY, CDR2 FYNNEI. The CDR3 has 12 residues. Losses at the gene ends were 4 bases for V and 11 bases for J; bases not matched to a gene: 6. The CDR3 DNA is TGTGCCAGCAGTGGAACAGGGGGAACGGCTTTCTTT. As protein: CASSGTGGTAFF.

This chain joins TRBV3-1 (or the pseudogene TRBV3-2) and TRBJ2-7; 9 bases match TRBD1. After removal of 4 bases from V and 3 bases from J, the junction contained 7 bases not matched to a gene. Looked up from germline, CDR1 is LGHDT and CDR2 is YNNKEL (reference sequence). The CDR3 runs to 15 residues. The CDR3 here is CASSPLPGQGYEQYF. CDR3 coding DNA: TGTGCCAGCAGCCCGTTACCGGGACAGGGCTACGAGCAGTACTTC.

The V gene is TRBV15, the J gene TRBJ1-1; D uncertain. Trimming removed 0 bases from V and 3 bases from J, with 8 bases in between. The CDR3 runs 14 residues. Germline V gene sequence: CDR1 LNHNV, CDR2 YYDKDF (reference sequence). CDR3 residues: CATSREQTDTEAFF. In DNA, the CDR3 is TGTGCCACCAGCAGAGAACAGACCGACACTGAAGCTTTCTTT.

The rearrangement joins TRBV18 to TRBJ2-7, with TRBD2 identical over 8 bases. V dropped 3 bases and J dropped 4; count of bases not matched to a gene: 5. CDR1 and CDR2 (germline): KGHSH, LQKENI. There are 14 residues in the CDR3. CDR3 DNA: TGTGCCAGCTCACCTCAGCGGGGGCCGTACGAGCAGTACTTC. As protein: CASSPQRGPYEQYF.

In this sample, this clone turned up a few times. The rearrangement links TRBV28 to TRBJ1-6, with D perhaps matching TRBD1 (6 bases). The germline CDR1 and CDR2 sequences are MDHEN and SYDVKM. This CDR3 is 15 amino acids long. V was shortened by 6 bases and J by 7 bases, with 16 bases between the two germline ends. The DNA for the CDR3 is TGTGCCAGCAGCGACCAGGGGAACGGCAATTCACCCCTCCACTTT. Protein product: CASSDQGNGNSPLHF.

The J gene is TRBJ1-4, the V gene TRBV7-9, with D uncertain. Germline CDR1 is SEHNR and CDR2 is FQNEAQ (reference sequence). V shed 4 bases and J shed 3 bases, with 12 bases lying between them. There are 15 residues in the CDR3. In DNA, the CDR3 is TGTGCCAGCAGCTACCGTAAGCCGGCTAATGAAAAACTGTTTTTT. Translating gives CASSYRKPANEKLFF.

The genes are TRBV5-5 and TRBJ2-6; D is unresolved. The germline V gene encodes CDR1 SGHKS and CDR2 YYEKEE (reference sequence). This CDR3 has 20 amino acids. V shed 4 bases and J shed 0 bases, with 23 bases lying between them. Here the CDR3 DNA reads TGTGCCAGCAGCAACCACCCCCCCCTATTGTCTAGCTCTGGGGCCAACGTCCTGACTTTC. Its protein product is CASSNHPPLLSSSGANVLTF.

This clone was seen only a few times. The genes are TRBV29-1 and TRBJ2-1, with TRBD2 identical over 7 bases. Germline-derived CDR1 and CDR2 are SQVTM and ANQGSEA. J was trimmed by 0 bases and V by 4 bases; bases with no gene match: 3. The length of the CDR3 is 14 residues. The CDR3 loop is CSVVGTISYNEQFF. For the CDR3, the DNA is TGCAGCGTTGTCGGGACTATCTCCTACAATGAGCAGTTCTTC.

The CDR3 spells CASGALGGTEAFF. The CDR3 DNA follows: TGTGCTAGTGGTGCTCTAGGGGGAACTGAAGCTTTCTTT. V gene TRBV12-5 combines with J gene TRBJ1-1, with D perhaps matching TRBD1 (6 bases). Trimming stripped 5 bases from V and 5 bases from J, with 12 bases between. The CDR3 has 13 amino acids. Germline-derived CDR1 and CDR2 are LGHNT and FRNRAP.

This clone was seen once. The chain joins TRBV2 to TRBJ1-1; TRBD1 aligns across 8 bases. This CDR3 region has 14 residues. V shed 7 bases and J 2 bases; nucleotides not matched to a gene: 6. Germline V CDR1 and CDR2: SNHLY, FYNNEI. CDR3 sequence: CASIPRGLNTEAFF. The CDR3 DNA sequence: TGTGCCAGCATCCCCAGGGGGCTCAACACTGAAGCTTTCTTT.

The chain combines TRBV15 with TRBJ2-1, with TRBD2 matching 11 bases. The ends lost 0 bases at V and 8 bases at J; junction bases unmatched: 3. Germline CDR1 and CDR2: LNHNV and YYDKDF (reference sequence). The CDR3 covers 15 residues. The CDR3 loop reads CATSREVAGGDEQFF. CDR3 DNA: TGTGCCACCAGCAGAGAGGTAGCGGGGGGGGATGAGCAGTTCTTC.

The rearrangement joins TRBV6-4 to TRBJ1-4; 7 nucleotides align to TRBD1. Trimming took 4 bases from V and 1 from J; bases not matched to a gene: 6. CDR1 MRHNA and CDR2 SNTAGT come from the germline V gene. CDR3 length: 16 residues. The CDR3 region is CASSARPGGTNEKLFF. In DNA, the CDR3 is TGTGCCAGCAGTGCCCGTCCAGGGGGAACTAATGAAAAACTGTTTTTT.

A single count supports this clone. The rearrangement links TRBV15 to TRBJ2-7; 14 bases agree with TRBD2. The trim removed 3 bases at V and 5 bases at J, leaving 9 bases unmatched. CDR1 and CDR2 from the germline V gene are LNHNV and YYDKDF (reference sequence). The CDR3 runs to 17 residues. CDR3 DNA sequence: TGTGCCACCAGCAGGAATATGGGACTAGCGGGGGATCACGAGCAGTACTTC. This encodes CATSRNMGLAGDHEQYF.

The chain uses TRBV28 and TRBJ2-7; TRBD1 aligns across 9 bases. Trimming cost V 8 bases and J 1 base; bases outside gene matches: 6. Germline CDR1 reads MDHEN; CDR2 reads SYDVKM. CDR3 length: 14 residues. CDR3 sequence (DNA): TGTGCCAGCGATCCCGGGACAGGGTCCTACGAGCAGTACTTC. This translates into CASDPGTGSYEQYF. Full variable domain (remainder filled in from reference TRBV28 and TRBJ2-7): DVKVTQSSRYLVKRTGEKVFLECVQDMDHENMFWYRQDPGLGLRLIYFSYDVKMKEKGDIPEGYSVSREKKERFSLILESASTNQTSMYLCASDPGTGSYEQYFGPGTRLTVT.

The rearrangement links TRBV14 to TRBJ2-2; no clear D gene. Between the trimmed V and J ends, which lost 3 bases and 3 bases, there was a span of 17 bases. Germline values: CDR1 SGHDN, CDR2 FVKESK. The CDR3 loop spans 17 amino acids. CDR3 residues: CASSQLIMASDTGELFF. The CDR3 DNA follows: TGTGCCAGCAGCCAGTTGATAATGGCATCCGACACCGGGGAGCTGTTTTTT.

The chain recombines TRBV30 with TRBJ1-4, with no clear D. V was pared by 8 bases and J by 6 bases, with 16 bases between. The CDR3 covers 13 residues. Germline V gene lookup returns CDR1 GTSNPN and CDR2 SVGIG (reference sequence). CDR3 residues: CAVGGRLDEKLFF. The CDR3 DNA reads as TGTGCCGTCGGCGGGAGGTTGGATGAAAAACTGTTTTTT.

This clone was seen a handful of times. J is TRBJ2-6 and V is TRBV9; maybe TRBD2 (5 bases). The CDR3 is 17 residues long. CDR1 is SGDLS, CDR2 YYNGEE, per germline. The V end was cut by 0 bases, the J end by 0 bases, with 10 bases between. The CDR3 DNA is TGTGCCAGCAGCGTAGTAGGAGGCTTCTCTGGGGCCAACGTCCTGACTTTC. It encodes CASSVVGGFSGANVLTF.

This clone came up a few times. This chain joins TRBV4-1 and TRBJ2-7; no definite D call. The V and J ends lost 4 bases and 5 bases respectively, with 15 bases between them. This CDR3 is 14 amino acids long. CDR1 is MGHRA, CDR2 YSYEKL, per germline. This CDR3 is CASSPEPFPHEQYF. CDR3 coding DNA: TGCGCCAGCAGCCCCGAGCCTTTCCCCCACGAGCAGTACTTC.

The DNA of the CDR3 is TGTGCCAGTAGTATAGAACAGGGGGCTCGAGGCTACACCTTC. Amino acids: CASSIEQGARGYTF. V is TRBV19 and J is TRBJ1-2; 9 nucleotides line up with TRBD1. V dropped 0 bases and J dropped 8; count of bases not matched to a gene: 4. CDR3 length: 14 amino acids. Germline lookup yields CDR1 LNHDA and CDR2 SQIVND (reference sequence).

This chain uses TRBV20-1 with TRBJ2-7; 7 bases line up with TRBD2. The CDR3 runs to 14 residues. Germline lookup yields CDR1 DFQATT and CDR2 SNEGSKA (reference sequence). With 3 bases clipped from V and 1 base from J, the junction kept 6 bases outside the gene matches. The CDR3 DNA is TGCAGTGCTAGTTTGGGGGGACTATCCTACGAGCAGTACTTC. Amino acids: CSASLGGLSYEQYF.